A selection of T cell receptor beta chains follows, all from one sample in a study of blood T cell repertoires in COVID-19. TCRdb's copy holds only in-frame clones and misses some; the assay was immunoSEQ multiplex PCR. This table holds more than 150,000 clones, roughly 88% found once. The sample comprised peripheral blood. The source is a woman aged 55-75 years with acute or convalescent COVID-19. Both conserved end residues are part of each CDR3. Clone size is not always given. Where it is, it says once, few, many or a class for expanded clones.

v_call	cdr3_length	clone_size	cdr3_aa
TRBV5-6	16	-	CASSLAEDRLNTEAFF
TRBV5-1	15	-	CASSLGDRGSDTQYF
TRBV6-4	14	-	CASRTGGGGTEAFF
TRBV20-1	11	-	CSARSGQGYTF
TRBV5-1	15	-	CASSFRGGEQETQYF
TRBV5-6	17	-	CASSLRQDSSYNSPLHF
TRBV7-9	16	-	CASSWTGDSLGEKLFF
TRBV12-3/TRBV12-4	13	-	CASSLGGAQPPHF
TRBV13	15	-	CASSRGKNLNYGYTF
TRBV24-1	15	-	CATSDRDRGTGTQYF
TRBV10-1	13	-	CASSEGRGGEQYF
TRBV5-4	13	-	CASSKDSLNIQYF
TRBV27	15	-	CASRAPGTGNSPLHF
TRBV28	13	once	CASRFRETAGYTF
TRBV3-1/TRBV3-2	17	-	CASSQDLDSAKITEAFF
TRBV18	15	once	CASSPTGGRRIEQYF
TRBV29-1	15	once	CSVPAGTVRQETQYF
TRBV18	15	-	CASSPEGQDNSPLHF
TRBV7-6	16	-	CASSLAPQDSYNEQFF
TRBV30	13	-	CAWRGQKYTEAFF
TRBV13	17	once	CASSFPGVAGGADTQYF
TRBV7-8	16	-	CASSPMGQVRGQPQHF
TRBV5-1	13	-	CASSARTGDGYTF
TRBV6-5	15	-	CASSYQGAREDTQYF
TRBV28	15	-	CASSLLGTTNYGYTF
TRBV6-5	14	-	CASSRDRGNEKLFF
TRBV23-1	15	-	CASSHGEHPNQPQHF
TRBV19	13	-	CASQGGGNQPQHF
TRBV19	11	-	CASKRDLSYTF
TRBV7-3	13	-	CASSLSSQETQYF
TRBV6-4	9	-	CVRFSKLFF
TRBV3-1/TRBV3-2	15	-	CASSQERGASYEQYF
TRBV2	15	-	CASRETGNYNEKLFF
TRBV18	15	once	CASSPPMGAGTEAFF
TRBV7-9	14	-	CASSLGTVYNEQFF
TRBV4-2	17	-	CASSQPGTGISNQPQHF
TRBV5-1	14	few	CASSIQGGGTEAFF
TRBV7-2	13	-	CASSSLGRETQYF
TRBV6-6	14	few	CASSNRGLGFEAFF
TRBV5-1	14	-	CASSSGQTNYGYTF
TRBV19	16	-	CASSIWAAGANEKLFF
TRBV5-8	13	few	CASSRTGPYEQFF
TRBV2	14	-	CASSEARTGDGYTF
TRBV7-9	15	-	CASSLAAGRNQPQHF
TRBV9	14	-	CASSVHPNYNEQFF
TRBV2	15	-	CASRVASGNTGELFF
TRBV29-1	15	once	CSVEGGQGPYNEQFF
TRBV6-6	12	-	CASNRGLYEQYF
TRBV5-1	19	-	CASSSPGTGVNPPYNEQFF
TRBV18	17	-	CASSPSTSGGSTDTQYF
TRBV30	15	-	CAWSVRGGRGTEAFF
TRBV21-1	14	-	CASSAPGSKNIQYF
TRBV6-5	15	once	CASSFQWAGGTEAFF
TRBV3-1/TRBV3-2	13	once	CASSPTYYNEQFF
TRBV13	14	once	CASSFKTSGNTIYF
TRBV7-9	13	-	CASSSVTGGELFF
TRBV5-4	15	-	CASSLVGQGTDTQYF
TRBV7-8	17	-	CASSLHRDRSSGNTIYF
TRBV25-1	15	-	CASSPLGAKDEKLFF